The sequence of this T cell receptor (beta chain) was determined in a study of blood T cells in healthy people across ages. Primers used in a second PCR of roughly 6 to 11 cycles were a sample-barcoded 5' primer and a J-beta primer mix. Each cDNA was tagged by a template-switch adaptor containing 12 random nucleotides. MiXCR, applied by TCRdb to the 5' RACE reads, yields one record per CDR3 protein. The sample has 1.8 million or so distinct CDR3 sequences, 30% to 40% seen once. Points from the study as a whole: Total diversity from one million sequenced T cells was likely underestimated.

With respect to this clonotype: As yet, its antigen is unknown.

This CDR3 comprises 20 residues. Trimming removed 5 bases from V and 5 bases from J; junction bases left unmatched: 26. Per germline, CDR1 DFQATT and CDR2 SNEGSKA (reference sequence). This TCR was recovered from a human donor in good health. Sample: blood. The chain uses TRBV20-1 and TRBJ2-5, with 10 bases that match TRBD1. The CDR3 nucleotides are TGCAGTGCTCCTCCTCCGCCGGGACAGGGGAGAACCTATTTCGTGGAGACCCAGTACTTC. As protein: CSAPPPPGQGRTYFVETQYF.